A single sample is the source of the 25 T cell receptor beta chains below, sequenced in a study of molecular identifiers for immune sequencing clone quantification. Using its own MiXCR run on the PCR reads, TCRdb lists one record per CDR3 protein. The sample comprises 300,000 to 350,000 distinct CDR3 sequences, about 22% of which are singletons, and approximately 0.8% rests with the top ten. Sample: naive CD8+ T cells from blood, with Jurkat cell RNA spiked in. Subset: FACS-sorted CD8+CD4-CCR7+CD45RA+ naive T cells. Receptors originate from a human donor in good health. Some libraries in this study had Jurkat cell RNA spiked in.

The chain employs TRBV12-3 or TRBV12-4 and TRBJ2-5; no definite D call. V dropped 5 bases and J dropped 4 bases, with 8 bases sitting between them. This CDR3 comprises 12 residues. CDR3 nucleotides: TGTGCCAGCAGTATGGGTTTAGAGACCCAGTACTTC. It yields the protein CASSMGLETQYF.

In regard to this clonotype: This sequence may be a read error, since a much larger clone differs from it by one base. The chain carries TRBV12-3 or TRBV12-4 and TRBJ2-5, with D unclear. CDR3 length equals 14 residues. In DNA form, the CDR3 reads TGTGCCAGCAGTTACCCAGGTTACCAAGAGACCCGGTACTTC. It yields the protein CASSYPGYQETRYF.

This clonotype was seen more than once but under ten times. The chain is built from TRBV24-1 and TRBJ2-1, with 7 bases fitting TRBD2. The CDR3 consists of 13 residues. The trim removed 8 bases at V and 9 bases at J, leaving 9 bases unmatched. CDR1 is KGHDR and CDR2 is SFDVKD in the germline V gene. The CDR3 protein is CATNQAGYGEQFF. In DNA, the CDR3 is TGTGCCACCAACCAAGCGGGATATGGTGAGCAGTTCTTC.

A word on this clonotype: This may arise from a read error, as a much more abundant clone is one base away. This CDR3 is missing its conserved last phenylalanine or tryptophan, likely due to a read error. The chain combines TRBV7-9 with TRBJ2-7, with D perhaps TRBD2 (7 bases). Germline V gene data show CDR1 as SEHNR and CDR2 as FQNEAQ (reference sequence). V lost 5 bases to trimming and J lost 1 base, with 15 bases between them. CDR3 length equals 15 residues. This CDR3 reads CASSPGGRESYEQYL. The CDR3 nucleotides read TGTGCCAGCAGCCCCGGGGGGCGGGAGTCCTACGAGCAGTACCTC.

This chain links TRBV7-9 with TRBJ2-5; D remains ambiguous. Trimming left V 0 bases short and J 0 bases short, with 8 bases between. CDR1 SEHNR and CDR2 FQNEAQ come from the germline V gene (reference sequence). The CDR3 has 15 amino acids. The CDR3 is CASSLAGRHQETQYF. DNA for the CDR3: TGTGCCAGCAGCTTAGCGGGCCGGCACCAAGAGACCCAGTACTTC.

The table lists this clonotype with a few counts. The V and J genes are TRBV29-1 and TRBJ2-7; 9 bases align to TRBD1. The CDR3 is 15 amino acids. V lost 2 bases and J lost 9; bases outside the gene matches: 14. Looked up from germline, CDR1 is SQVTM and CDR2 is ANQGSEA. The CDR3 sequence is CSVEFRTGDKVGQYV. The CDR3 bases are TGCAGCGTTGAATTCCGGACAGGGGATAAAGTTGGGCAGTACGTC.

Concerning this clonotype itself: Given a much more abundant clone one base away, this may be a read error. This rearrangement joins TRBV7-2 to TRBJ1-3, with TRBD1 matching over 7 bases. Germline V CDR1 and CDR2: SGHTA, FQGNSA. This CDR3 contains 15 residues. CDR3 bases: TGTGCCAGCAGCTTAGGGGACAGCTCTGGAAACACCTTATATTTT. It specifies CASSLGDSSGNTLYF.

In this sample, this clonotype turned up once. The J gene is TRBJ2-1, the V gene TRBV27; no firm D call. Germline V gene lookup returns CDR1 MNHEY and CDR2 SMNVEV (reference sequence). Trimming removed 2 bases from V and 8 bases from J, with 13 bases in between. The CDR3 covers 14 residues. As DNA, the CDR3 is TGTGCCAGCAGTTTAGTCTGGAGTGTCGATGAGCAGTTCTTC. This codes for CASSLVWSVDEQFF.

In this sample, this clonotype turned up many times. The V gene is TRBV7-9, the J gene TRBJ1-1; D ambiguous. This CDR3 region has 12 residues. V lost 2 bases and J lost 4, with 5 bases in between. Germline CDR1 and CDR2: SEHNR and FQNEAQ (reference sequence). The CDR3 loop is CASSLFATEAFF. CDR3 nucleotide sequence: TGTGCCAGCAGCTTATTTGCCACTGAAGCTTTCTTT.

This clonotype was counted ten times or more. This chain links TRBV7-6 with TRBJ2-1; TRBD2 matches 7 bases. V lost 5 bases, J lost 9 bases, and 13 bases stayed unmatched. The CDR3 spans 15 residues. Germline lookup yields CDR1 SGHVS and CDR2 FNYEAQ. This CDR3 is CASSPQYGRSGEQFF. The CDR3 bases are TGTGCCAGCAGCCCTCAGTACGGGAGGAGCGGTGAGCAGTTCTTC. Full variable domain (rest looked up from reference TRBV7-6 and TRBJ2-1): GAGVSQSPRYKVTKRGQDVALRCDPISGHVSLYWYRQALGQGPEFLTYFNYEAQQDKSGLPNDRFSAERPEGSISTLTIQRTEQRDSAMYRCASSPQYGRSGEQFFGPGTRLTVL.

This clonotype was detected ten times or more. The chain joins TRBV6-5 to TRBJ2-7, with D perhaps matching TRBD1 or TRBD2 (5 bases each). CDR3 length: 15 residues. Germline assignment: CDR1 MNHEY and CDR2 SVGAGI. The V end lost 4 bases, the J end lost 3 bases, and 16 bases lay between the germline ends. The CDR3 loop is CASSSSPTVSYEQYF. The DNA for the CDR3 is TGTGCCAGCAGTTCTAGCCCGACAGTGAGCTACGAGCAGTACTTC.

The chain recombines TRBV18 with TRBJ1-2; D possibly corresponds to TRBD1 (6 bases). CDR1 and CDR2 from the germline V gene are KGHSH and LQKENI. There are 14 residues in the CDR3. Trimming shortened V by 3 bases and J by 6 bases, and 14 bases separated the two germline ends. The CDR3 loop is CASSPPGELDGYTF. CDR3 nucleotide sequence: TGTGCCAGCTCACCCCCAGGGGAGCTGGATGGCTACACCTTC.

This clonotype showed up many times. The V call is TRBV2, the J call TRBJ2-5; no clear D. V was cut by 2 bases and J by 5 bases, with 12 bases left in between. Germline CDR1 SNHLY, CDR2 FYNNEI. This CDR3 spans 14 amino acids. The CDR3 region is CASSESPNSETQYF. CDR3 sequence (DNA): TGTGCCAGCAGTGAAAGTCCTAATTCCGAGACCCAGTACTTC.

This clonotype was observed at least ten times. The J gene is TRBJ2-7, the V gene TRBV13; 11 bases fit TRBD2. The J segment lost 2 bases and the V segment lost 2 bases, leaving 2 bases of the junction unmatched. Germline V lookup: CDR1 PRHDT, CDR2 FYEKMQ (reference sequence). The CDR3 sequence is 15 residues long. In DNA, the CDR3 is TGTGCCAGCAGCTTACAACTAGCGGGGGCCTACGAGCAGTACTTC. It is translated as CASSLQLAGAYEQYF.

There are many counts of this clonotype. The V call is TRBV7-8, the J call TRBJ2-7; D remains ambiguous. V gave up 0 bases and J gave up 7 bases, with 13 bases separating them. Germline CDR1 SGHVS, CDR2 FQNEAQ. The CDR3 has 14 amino acids. The CDR3 loop is CASSLADPWIEQYF. In DNA form, the CDR3 reads TGTGCCAGCAGCTTAGCCGACCCCTGGATTGAGCAGTACTTC.

A remark on this clonotype: A read error is possible here, since a much larger clone lies one base away. The gene calls are TRBV27 and TRBJ2-5; D unclear. Germline V gives CDR1 MNHEY, CDR2 SMNVEV (reference sequence). This CDR3 region has 14 residues. Trimming stripped 8 bases from V and 2 bases from J, with 15 bases between. This chain's CDR3 is CASSGSRSQETQYF. For the CDR3, the DNA is TGTGCCAGCTCGGGCAGTAGATCTCAAGAGACCCAGTACTTC.

As regards this clonotype: With a much larger clone just one base away, this may be a read error. This chain joins TRBV29-1 and TRBJ2-1; possibly TRBD2 for D (6 bases). Germline V CDR1 and CDR2: SQVTM, ANQGSEA. The CDR3 totals 12 residues. Trimming took 1 base from V and 12 from J, leaving 13 bases between them. In nucleotides, the CDR3 is TGCAGCGTTGAAGGTCGGAGGGGCGGGCAGTTCTTC. Residues: CSVEGRRGGQFF.

This clonotype has a count of ten or more. The chain is built from TRBV13 and TRBJ2-3; maybe TRBD2 (6 bases). The CDR3 loop spans 15 amino acids. CDR1 PRHDT and CDR2 FYEKMQ come from the germline V gene (reference sequence). V lost 4 bases, J lost 4 bases, and 15 bases lay in between. In nucleotides, the CDR3 is TGTGCCAGCAGCTACCCGCTAGCGATGGCAGATACGCAGTATTTT. Encoded protein: CASSYPLAMADTQYF.

At least ten counts were recorded for this clonotype. This chain connects TRBV5-1 to TRBJ2-5; D unclear. This CDR3 comprises 12 residues. Germline V gene lookup returns CDR1 SGHRS and CDR2 YFSETQ. V was cut by 4 bases and J by 1 base, with 5 bases left in between. CDR3 nucleotides: TGCGCCAGCAGCGTGTCCCAAGAGACCCAGTACTTC. Its protein product is CASSVSQETQYF.

The sample holds many counts of this clonotype. The gene calls are TRBV6-5 and TRBJ2-3; a possible D gene is TRBD2 (6 bases). The CDR3 is made up of 16 amino acids. Germline V gene sequence: CDR1 MNHEY, CDR2 SVGAGI. The V end lost 6 bases, the J end lost 2 bases, and 18 bases lay between the germline ends. CDR3 DNA sequence: TGTGCCAGCAGCCCCGACACGGGACTGCCCACAGATACGCAGTATTTT. This encodes CASSPDTGLPTDTQYF.

This clonotype was found many times. The rearrangement links TRBV5-5 to TRBJ2-3, with 11 nucleotides matching TRBD1. V dropped 1 base and J dropped 4; count of bases not matched to a gene: 8. The CDR3 has 17 residues. Germline CDR1 reads SGHKS; CDR2 reads YYEKEE (reference sequence). CDR3: CASSLLGTGGFADTQYF. The CDR3, as DNA: TGTGCCAGCAGCTTGTTAGGGACAGGGGGTTTCGCAGATACGCAGTATTTT.

This clonotype was seen ten or more times. This chain connects TRBV12-3 or TRBV12-4 to TRBJ2-2; D not certain. The CDR3 totals 15 residues. V was clipped by 7 bases and J by 0 bases, with 12 bases between them. The CDR3, as DNA: TGTGCCAGCAAGCAAGTATATGCGAACACCGGGGAGCTGTTTTTT. Encoded protein: CASKQVYANTGELFF.

This clonotype was observed a single time. A read error may be the cause here, since a much bigger clone is one base away. The CDR3 loop is CASSQIHADTQYF. The CDR3 DNA reads as TGTGCCAGCAGCCAAATCCACGCAGATACGCAGTATTTT. The gene calls are TRBV7-9 and TRBJ2-3; no clear D. The germline V gene encodes CDR1 SEHNR and CDR2 FQNEAQ (reference sequence). Trimming removed 5 bases from V and 4 bases from J, with 10 bases in between. The CDR3 is made up of 13 amino acids.

This clonotype has at least ten counts. This chain connects TRBV28 to TRBJ2-5; 9 bases map to TRBD2. The CDR3 sequence is 14 residues long. The germline V gene encodes CDR1 MDHEN and CDR2 SYDVKM. V shed 5 bases and J 5 bases; nucleotides not matched to a gene: 6. As DNA, the CDR3 is TGTGCCAGCAGTGGTAGCGGGAGAGGTGAGACCCAGTACTTC. It is translated as CASSGSGRGETQYF.

This clonotype appeared a few times. The V call is TRBV6-2 or TRBV6-3, the J call TRBJ2-7; 7 bases agree with TRBD1. Germline V lookup: CDR1 MNHEY, CDR2 SVGEGT. The CDR3 runs 14 residues. V was pared by 2 bases and J by 6 bases, with 7 bases of the junction left unmatched. The CDR3 loop reads CASSYTTGIGEQYF. The CDR3 DNA is TGTGCCAGCAGTTACACGACAGGGATCGGCGAGCAGTACTTC.